Given below is one TCR beta chain in context. Its cognate antigen is unknown. The donors formed part of the approximately 120-subject validation cohort, distinct from the approximately 640-subject first cohort. This entry is derived from a study of cytomegalovirus exposure and HLA in healthy donors. Study-level background: In a later analysis, it was reported that the approximately 110 validation repertoires had been produced on the same platform as the 670 or so repertoires belonging to the first cohort.

Clones were read by immunoSEQ multiplex PCR, and TCRdb kept only the in-frame ones, dropping some. Here the sample spans tens of thousands of clones, 80% to 95% being singletons. Whole-study findings and limits: It was found in a later analysis that first-cohort TCR clusters tended to co-occur in the 90 to 150 validation repertoires. Diagnosis of cytomegalovirus status made by the classifier reportedly showed high specificity and sensitivity.

CDR3 length: 15 residues. Germline values: CDR1 MNHEY, CDR2 SMNVEV (reference sequence). V lost 2 bases to trimming and J lost 3 bases, with 13 bases between them. The gene calls are TRBV27 and TRBJ1-2; D remains ambiguous. The receptor comes from a young man in good health and CMV-seronegative. The sample consisted of PBMCs. CDR3 nucleotide sequence: TGTGCCAGCAGTTTACGGGATAACCCTGACTATGGCTACACCTTC. Translation: CASSLRDNPDYGYTF.